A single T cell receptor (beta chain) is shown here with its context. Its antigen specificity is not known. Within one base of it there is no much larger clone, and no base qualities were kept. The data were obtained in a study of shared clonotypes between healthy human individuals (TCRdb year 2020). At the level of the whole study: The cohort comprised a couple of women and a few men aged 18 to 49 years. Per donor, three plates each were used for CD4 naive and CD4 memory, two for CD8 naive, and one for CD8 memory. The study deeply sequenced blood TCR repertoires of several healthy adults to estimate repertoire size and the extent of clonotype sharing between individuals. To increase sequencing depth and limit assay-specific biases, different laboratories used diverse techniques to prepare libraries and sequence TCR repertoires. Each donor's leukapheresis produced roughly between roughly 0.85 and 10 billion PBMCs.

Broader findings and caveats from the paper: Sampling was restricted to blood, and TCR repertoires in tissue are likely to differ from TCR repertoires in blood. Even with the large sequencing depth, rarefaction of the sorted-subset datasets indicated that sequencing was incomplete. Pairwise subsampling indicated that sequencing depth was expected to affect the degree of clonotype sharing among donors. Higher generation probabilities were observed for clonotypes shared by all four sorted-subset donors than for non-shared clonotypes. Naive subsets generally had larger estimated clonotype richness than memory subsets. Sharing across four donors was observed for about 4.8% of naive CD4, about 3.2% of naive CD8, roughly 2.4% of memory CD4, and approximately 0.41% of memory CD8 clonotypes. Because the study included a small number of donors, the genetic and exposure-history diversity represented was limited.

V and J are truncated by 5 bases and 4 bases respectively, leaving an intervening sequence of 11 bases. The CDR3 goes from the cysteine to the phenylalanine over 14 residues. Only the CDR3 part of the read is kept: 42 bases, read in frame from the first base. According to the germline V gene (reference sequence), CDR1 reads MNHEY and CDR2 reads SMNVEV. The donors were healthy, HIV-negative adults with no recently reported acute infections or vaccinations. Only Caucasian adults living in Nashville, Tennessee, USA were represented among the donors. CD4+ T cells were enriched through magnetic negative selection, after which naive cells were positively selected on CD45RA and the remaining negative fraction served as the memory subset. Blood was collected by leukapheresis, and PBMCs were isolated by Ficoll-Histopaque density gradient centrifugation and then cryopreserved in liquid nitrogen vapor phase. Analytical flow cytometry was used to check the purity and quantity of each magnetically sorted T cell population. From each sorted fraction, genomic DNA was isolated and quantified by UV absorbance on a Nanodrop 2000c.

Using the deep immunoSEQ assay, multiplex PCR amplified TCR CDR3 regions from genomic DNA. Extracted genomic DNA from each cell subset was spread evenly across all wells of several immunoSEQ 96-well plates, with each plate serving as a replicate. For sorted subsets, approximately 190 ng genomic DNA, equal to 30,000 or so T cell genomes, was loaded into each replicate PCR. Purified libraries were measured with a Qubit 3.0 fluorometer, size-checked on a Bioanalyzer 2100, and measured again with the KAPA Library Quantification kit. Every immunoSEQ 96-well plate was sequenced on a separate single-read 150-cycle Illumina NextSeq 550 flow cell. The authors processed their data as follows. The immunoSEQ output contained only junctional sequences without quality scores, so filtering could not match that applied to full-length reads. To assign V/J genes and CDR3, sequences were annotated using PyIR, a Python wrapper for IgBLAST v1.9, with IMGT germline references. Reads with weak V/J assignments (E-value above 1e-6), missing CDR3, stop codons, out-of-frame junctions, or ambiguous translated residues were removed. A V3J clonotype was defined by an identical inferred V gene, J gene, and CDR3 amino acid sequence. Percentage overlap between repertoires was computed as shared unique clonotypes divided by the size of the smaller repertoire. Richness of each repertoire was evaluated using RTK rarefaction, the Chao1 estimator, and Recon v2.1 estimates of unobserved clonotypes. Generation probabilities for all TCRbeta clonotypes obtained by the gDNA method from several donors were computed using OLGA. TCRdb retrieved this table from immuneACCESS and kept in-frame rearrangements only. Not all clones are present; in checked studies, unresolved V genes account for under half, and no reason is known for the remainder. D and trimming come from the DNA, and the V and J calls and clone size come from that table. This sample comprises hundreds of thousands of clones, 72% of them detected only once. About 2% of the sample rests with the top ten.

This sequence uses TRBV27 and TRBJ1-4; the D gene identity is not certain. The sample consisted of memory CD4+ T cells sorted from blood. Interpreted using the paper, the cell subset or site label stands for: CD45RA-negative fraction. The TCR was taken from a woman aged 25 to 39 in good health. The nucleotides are TGTGCCAGCAGTCTCAAAAGGTATAATGAAAAACTGTTTTTT. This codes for CASSLKRYNEKLFF.